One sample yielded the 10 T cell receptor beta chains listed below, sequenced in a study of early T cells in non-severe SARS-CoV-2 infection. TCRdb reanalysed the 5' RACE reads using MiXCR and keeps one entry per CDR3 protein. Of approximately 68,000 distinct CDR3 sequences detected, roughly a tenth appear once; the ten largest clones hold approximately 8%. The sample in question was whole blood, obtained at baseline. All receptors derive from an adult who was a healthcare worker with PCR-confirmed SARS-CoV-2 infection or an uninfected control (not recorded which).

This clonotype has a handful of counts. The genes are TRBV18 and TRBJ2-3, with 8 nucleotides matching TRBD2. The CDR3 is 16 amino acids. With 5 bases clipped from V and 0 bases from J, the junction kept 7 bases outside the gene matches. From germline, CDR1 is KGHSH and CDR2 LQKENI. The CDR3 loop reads CASSATSGDSTDTQYF. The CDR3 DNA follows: TGTGCCAGCTCAGCAACTAGCGGCGATAGCACAGATACGCAGTATTTT.

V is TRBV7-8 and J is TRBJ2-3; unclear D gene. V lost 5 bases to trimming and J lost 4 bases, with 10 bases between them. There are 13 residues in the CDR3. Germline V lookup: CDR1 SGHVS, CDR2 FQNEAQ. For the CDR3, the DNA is TGTGCCAGCAGCCTTCAGACTGCAGATACGCAGTATTTT. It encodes CASSLQTADTQYF.

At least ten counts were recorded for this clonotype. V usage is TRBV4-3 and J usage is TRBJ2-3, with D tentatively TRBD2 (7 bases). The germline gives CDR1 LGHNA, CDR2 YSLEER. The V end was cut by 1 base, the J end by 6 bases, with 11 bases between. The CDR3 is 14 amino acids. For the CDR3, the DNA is TGCGCCAGCAGCCAAGCCGGGGGGCTGGATACGCAGTATTTT. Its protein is CASSQAGGLDTQYF.

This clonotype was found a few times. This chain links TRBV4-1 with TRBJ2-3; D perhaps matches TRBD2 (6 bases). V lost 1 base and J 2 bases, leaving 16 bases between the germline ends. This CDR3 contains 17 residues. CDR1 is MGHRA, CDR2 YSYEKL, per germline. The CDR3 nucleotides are TGCGCCAGCAGCCAAGTTTCTAGCGCTACTCTCACAGATACGCAGTATTTT. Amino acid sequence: CASSQVSSATLTDTQYF.

The CDR3 spells CAWRAGDNSPLHF. Written as DNA, the CDR3 is TGTGCCTGGAGGGCAGGGGACAATTCACCCCTCCACTTT. The V and J genes are TRBV30 and TRBJ1-6; a possible D gene is TRBD1 (6 bases). The CDR3 runs to 13 residues. Germline V lookup: CDR1 GTSNPN, CDR2 SVGIG (reference sequence). V lost 3 bases and J lost 7, with 10 bases in between.

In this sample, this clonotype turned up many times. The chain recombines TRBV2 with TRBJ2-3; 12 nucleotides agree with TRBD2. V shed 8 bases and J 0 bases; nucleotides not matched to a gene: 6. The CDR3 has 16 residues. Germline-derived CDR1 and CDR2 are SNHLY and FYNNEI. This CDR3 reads CASRRLAGVSTDTQYF. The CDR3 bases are TGTGCCAGCCGAAGACTAGCGGGGGTCAGCACAGATACGCAGTATTTT.

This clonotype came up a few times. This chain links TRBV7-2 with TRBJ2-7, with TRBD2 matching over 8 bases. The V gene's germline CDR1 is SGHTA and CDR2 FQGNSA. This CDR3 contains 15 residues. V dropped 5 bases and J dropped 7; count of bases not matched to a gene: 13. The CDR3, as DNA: TGTGCCAGCAGCGCCCCGGGACTAGGGGCGTCGGAGCAGTACTTC. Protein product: CASSAPGLGASEQYF.

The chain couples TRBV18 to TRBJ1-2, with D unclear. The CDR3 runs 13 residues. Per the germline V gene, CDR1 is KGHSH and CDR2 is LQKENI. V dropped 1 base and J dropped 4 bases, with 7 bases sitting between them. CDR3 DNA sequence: TGTGCCAGCTCACCACGGCAGGTCTATGGCTACACCTTC. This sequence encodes CASSPRQVYGYTF.

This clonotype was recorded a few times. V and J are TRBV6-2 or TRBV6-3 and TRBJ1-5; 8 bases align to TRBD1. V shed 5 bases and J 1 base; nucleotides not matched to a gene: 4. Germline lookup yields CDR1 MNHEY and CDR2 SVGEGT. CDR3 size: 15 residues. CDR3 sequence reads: CASSRTGRSNQPQHF. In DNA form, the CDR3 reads TGTGCCAGCAGTCGGACAGGGCGGAGCAATCAGCCCCAGCATTTT.

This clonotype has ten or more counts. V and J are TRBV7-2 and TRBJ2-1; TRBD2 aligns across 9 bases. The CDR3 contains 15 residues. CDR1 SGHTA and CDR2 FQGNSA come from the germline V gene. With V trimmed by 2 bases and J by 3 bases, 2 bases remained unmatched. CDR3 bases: TGTGCCAGCAGCTTAAGGCGGGGGGGCTACAATGAGCAGTTCTTC. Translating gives CASSLRRGGYNEQFF.